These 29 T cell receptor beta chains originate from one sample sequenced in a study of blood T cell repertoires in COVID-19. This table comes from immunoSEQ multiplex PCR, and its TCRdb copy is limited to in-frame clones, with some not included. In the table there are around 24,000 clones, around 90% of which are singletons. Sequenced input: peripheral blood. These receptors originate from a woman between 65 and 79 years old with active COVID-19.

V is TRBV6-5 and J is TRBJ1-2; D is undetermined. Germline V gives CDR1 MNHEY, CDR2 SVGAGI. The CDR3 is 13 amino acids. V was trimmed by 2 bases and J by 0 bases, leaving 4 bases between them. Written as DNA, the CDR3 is TGTGCCAGCAGTTACGAGGCTAACTATGGCTACACCTTC. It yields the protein CASSYEANYGYTF.

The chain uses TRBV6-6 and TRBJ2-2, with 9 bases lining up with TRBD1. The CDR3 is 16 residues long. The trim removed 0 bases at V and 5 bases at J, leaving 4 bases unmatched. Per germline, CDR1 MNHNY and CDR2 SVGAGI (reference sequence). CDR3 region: CASSYSDRGRTGELFF. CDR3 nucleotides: TGTGCCAGCAGTTACTCGGACAGGGGCCGGACCGGGGAGCTGTTTTTT.

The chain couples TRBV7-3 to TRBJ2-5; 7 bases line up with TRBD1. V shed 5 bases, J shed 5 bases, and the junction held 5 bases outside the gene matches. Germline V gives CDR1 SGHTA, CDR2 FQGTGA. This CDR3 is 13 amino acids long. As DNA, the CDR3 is TGTGCCAGCAGCAGAGGGACAGCGGAGACCCAGTACTTC. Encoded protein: CASSRGTAETQYF.

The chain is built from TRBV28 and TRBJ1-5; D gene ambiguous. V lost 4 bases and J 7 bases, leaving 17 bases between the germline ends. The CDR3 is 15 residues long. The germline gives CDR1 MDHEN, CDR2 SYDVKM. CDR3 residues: CASSSLLHSGQPQHF. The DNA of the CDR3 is TGTGCCAGCAGTTCCCTCTTGCACAGCGGGCAGCCCCAGCATTTT.

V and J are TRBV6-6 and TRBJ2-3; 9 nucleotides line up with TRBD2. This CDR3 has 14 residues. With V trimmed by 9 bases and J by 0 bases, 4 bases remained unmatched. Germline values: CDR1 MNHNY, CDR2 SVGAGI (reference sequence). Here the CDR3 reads CASSGGPSTDTQYF. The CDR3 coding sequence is TGTGCCAGTAGCGGGGGCCCCAGCACAGATACGCAGTATTTT.

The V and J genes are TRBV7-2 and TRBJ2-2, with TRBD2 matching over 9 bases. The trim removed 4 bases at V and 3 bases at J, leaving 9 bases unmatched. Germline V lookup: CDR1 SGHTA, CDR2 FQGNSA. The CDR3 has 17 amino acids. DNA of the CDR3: TGTGCCAGCAGCTGGGTGAGGCGGGGGGGCCACACCGGGGAGCTGTTTTTT. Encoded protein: CASSWVRRGGHTGELFF.

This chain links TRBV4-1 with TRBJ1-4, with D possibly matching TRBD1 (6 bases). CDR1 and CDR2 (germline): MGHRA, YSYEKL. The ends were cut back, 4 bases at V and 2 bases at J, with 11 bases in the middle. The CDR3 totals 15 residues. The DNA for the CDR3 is TGCGCCAGCAGCCCTACAGGGTTGACTAATGAAAAACTGTTTTTT. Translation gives CASSPTGLTNEKLFF.

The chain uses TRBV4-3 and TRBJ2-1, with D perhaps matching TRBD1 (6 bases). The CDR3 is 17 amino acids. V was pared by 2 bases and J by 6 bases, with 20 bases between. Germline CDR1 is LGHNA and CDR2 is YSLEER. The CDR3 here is CASSQWKGRGDINEQFF. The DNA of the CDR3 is TGCGCCAGCAGCCAATGGAAGGGCAGGGGCGATATCAATGAGCAGTTCTTC.

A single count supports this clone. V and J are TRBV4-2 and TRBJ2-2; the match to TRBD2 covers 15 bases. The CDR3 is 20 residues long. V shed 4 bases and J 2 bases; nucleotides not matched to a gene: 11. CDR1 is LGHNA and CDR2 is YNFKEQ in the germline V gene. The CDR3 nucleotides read TGTGCCAGCAGCCCCTACATTCCGGGACTAGCGGGGGGTAACACCGGGGAGCTGTTTTTT. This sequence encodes CASSPYIPGLAGGNTGELFF.

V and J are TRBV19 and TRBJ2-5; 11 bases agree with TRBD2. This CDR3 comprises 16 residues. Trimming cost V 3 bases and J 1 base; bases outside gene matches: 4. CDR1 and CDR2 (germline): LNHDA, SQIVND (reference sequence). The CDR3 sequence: CASSIGGLAAQETQYF. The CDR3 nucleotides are TGTGCCAGTAGTATTGGGGGACTAGCGGCCCAAGAGACCCAGTACTTC.

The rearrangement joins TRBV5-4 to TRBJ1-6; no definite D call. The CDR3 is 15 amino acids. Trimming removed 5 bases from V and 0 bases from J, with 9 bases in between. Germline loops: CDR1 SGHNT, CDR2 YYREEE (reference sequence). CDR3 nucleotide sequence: TGTGCCAGCAGAGAGGTAAACTCCTATAATTCACCCCTCCACTTT. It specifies CASREVNSYNSPLHF.

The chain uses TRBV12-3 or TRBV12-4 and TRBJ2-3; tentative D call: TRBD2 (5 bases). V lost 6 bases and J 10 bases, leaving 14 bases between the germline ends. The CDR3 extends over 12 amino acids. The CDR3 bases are TGTGCCAGCAGGAACCTTACCGGGGCGCAGTATTTT. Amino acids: CASRNLTGAQYF.

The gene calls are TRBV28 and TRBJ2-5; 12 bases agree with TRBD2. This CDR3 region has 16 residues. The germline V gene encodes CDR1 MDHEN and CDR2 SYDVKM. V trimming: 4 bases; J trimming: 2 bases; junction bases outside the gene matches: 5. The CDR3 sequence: CASSSGTSGLQETQYF. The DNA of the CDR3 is TGTGCCAGCAGTTCGGGGACTAGCGGGCTTCAAGAGACCCAGTACTTC. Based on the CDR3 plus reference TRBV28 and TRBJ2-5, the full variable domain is DVKVTQSSRYLVKRTGEKVFLECVQDMDHENMFWYRQDPGLGLRLIYFSYDVKMKEKGDIPEGYSVSREKKERFSLILESASTNQTSMYLCASSSGTSGLQETQYFGPGTRLLVL.

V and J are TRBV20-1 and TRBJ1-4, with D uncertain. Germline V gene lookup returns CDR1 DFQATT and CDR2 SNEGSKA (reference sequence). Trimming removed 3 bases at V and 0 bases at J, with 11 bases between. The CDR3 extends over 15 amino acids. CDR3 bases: TGCAGTGCTAGTAGAGGAATTGCAACTAATGAAAAACTGTTTTTT. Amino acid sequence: CSASRGIATNEKLFF.

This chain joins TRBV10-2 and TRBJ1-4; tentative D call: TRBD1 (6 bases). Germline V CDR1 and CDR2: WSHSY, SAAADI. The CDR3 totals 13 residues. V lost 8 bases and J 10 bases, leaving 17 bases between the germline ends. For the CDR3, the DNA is TGCGCCAGCGCCAGGGGAGTCATTGGAAAACTGTTTTTT. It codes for CASARGVIGKLFF.

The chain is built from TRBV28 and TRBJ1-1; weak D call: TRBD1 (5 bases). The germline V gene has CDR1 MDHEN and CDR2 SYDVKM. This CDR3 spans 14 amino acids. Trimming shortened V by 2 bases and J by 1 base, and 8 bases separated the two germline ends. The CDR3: CASSLIRGNTEAFF. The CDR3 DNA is TGTGCCAGCAGTTTAATTAGGGGGAACACTGAAGCTTTCTTT. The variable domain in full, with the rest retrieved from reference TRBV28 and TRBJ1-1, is DVKVTQSSRYLVKRTGEKVFLECVQDMDHENMFWYRQDPGLGLRLIYFSYDVKMKEKGDIPEGYSVSREKKERFSLILESASTNQTSMYLCASSLIRGNTEAFFGQGTRLTVV.

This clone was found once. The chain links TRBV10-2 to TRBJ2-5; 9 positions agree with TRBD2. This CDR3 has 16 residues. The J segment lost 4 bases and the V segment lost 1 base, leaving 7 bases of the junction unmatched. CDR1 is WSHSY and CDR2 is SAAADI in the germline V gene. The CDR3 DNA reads TGCGCCAGCAGTGAGTTTAGCGGGGGTTTGGGAGAGACCCAGTACTTC. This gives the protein CASSEFSGGLGETQYF.

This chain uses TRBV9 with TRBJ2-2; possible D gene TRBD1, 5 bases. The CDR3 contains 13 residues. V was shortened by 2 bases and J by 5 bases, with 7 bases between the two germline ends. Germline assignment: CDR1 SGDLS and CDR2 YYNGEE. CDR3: CASSVRATGELFF. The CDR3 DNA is TGTGCCAGCAGCGTCAGGGCAACCGGGGAGCTGTTTTTT.

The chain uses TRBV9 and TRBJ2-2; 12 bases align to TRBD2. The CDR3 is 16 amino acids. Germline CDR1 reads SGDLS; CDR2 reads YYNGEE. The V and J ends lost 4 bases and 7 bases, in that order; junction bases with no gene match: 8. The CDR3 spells CASSPRLAGGRGELFF. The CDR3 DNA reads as TGTGCCAGCAGCCCTCGGCTAGCGGGGGGGCGCGGGGAGCTGTTTTTT.

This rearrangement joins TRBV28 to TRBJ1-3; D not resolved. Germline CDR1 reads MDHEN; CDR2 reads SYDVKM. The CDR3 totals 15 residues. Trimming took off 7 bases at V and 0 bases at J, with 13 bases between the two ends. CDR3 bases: TGTGCCAGCATTAAAGTCAGACACTCTGGAAACACCATATATTTT. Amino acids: CASIKVRHSGNTIYF.

CDR3 nucleotide sequence: TGTGCCAGCAACGAACGGGGGGAGCTGTTTTTT. It translates to CASNERGELFF. V gene TRBV12-3 or TRBV12-4 combines with J gene TRBJ2-2; no clear D gene. V dropped 7 bases and J dropped 8 bases, with 8 bases sitting between them. The CDR3 length is 11 residues.

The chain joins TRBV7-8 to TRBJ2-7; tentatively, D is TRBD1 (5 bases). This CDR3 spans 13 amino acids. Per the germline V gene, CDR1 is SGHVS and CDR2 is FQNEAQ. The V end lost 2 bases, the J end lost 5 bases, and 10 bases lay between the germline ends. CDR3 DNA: TGTGCCAGCAGCTTACCCAGGGCGGACGAGCAGTACTTC. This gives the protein CASSLPRADEQYF.

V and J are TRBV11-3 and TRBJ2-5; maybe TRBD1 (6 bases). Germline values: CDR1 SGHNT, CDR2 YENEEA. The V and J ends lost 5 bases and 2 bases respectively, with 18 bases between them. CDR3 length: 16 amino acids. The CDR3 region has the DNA TGTGCCAGCAGCCAGGGGACCTCCCCTCCACAAGAGACCCAGTACTTC. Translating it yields CASSQGTSPPQETQYF. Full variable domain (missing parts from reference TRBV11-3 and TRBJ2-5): EAGVVQSPRYKIIEKKQPVAFWCNPISGHNTLYWYLQNLGQGPELLIRYENEEAVDDSQLPKDRFSAERLKGVDSTLKIQPAELGDSAVYLCASSQGTSPPQETQYFGPGTRLLVL.

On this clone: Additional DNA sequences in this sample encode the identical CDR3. CDR3 amino acids: CASSLTGLQETQYF. CDR3 bases: TGCGCCAGCAGCCTGACAGGTTTACAAGAGACCCAGTACTTC. The genes are TRBV5-1 and TRBJ2-5; a weak D match, TRBD1 (6 bases). CDR1 is SGHRS, CDR2 YFSETQ, per germline. Trimming stripped 4 bases from V and 2 bases from J, with 12 bases between. This CDR3 has 14 amino acids.

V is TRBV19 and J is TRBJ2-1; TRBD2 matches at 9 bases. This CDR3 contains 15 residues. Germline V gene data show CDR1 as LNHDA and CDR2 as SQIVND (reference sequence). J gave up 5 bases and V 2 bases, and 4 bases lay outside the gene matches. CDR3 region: CASSISGGTHNEQFF. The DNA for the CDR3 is TGTGCCAGTAGTATAAGCGGGGGGACGCACAATGAGCAGTTCTTC.

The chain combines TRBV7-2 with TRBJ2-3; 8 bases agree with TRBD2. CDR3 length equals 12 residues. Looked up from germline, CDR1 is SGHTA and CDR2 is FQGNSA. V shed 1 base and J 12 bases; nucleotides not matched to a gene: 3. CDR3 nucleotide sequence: TGTGCCAGCAGCTTAGGAGCGGGGGTCCAGTATTTT. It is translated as CASSLGAGVQYF.

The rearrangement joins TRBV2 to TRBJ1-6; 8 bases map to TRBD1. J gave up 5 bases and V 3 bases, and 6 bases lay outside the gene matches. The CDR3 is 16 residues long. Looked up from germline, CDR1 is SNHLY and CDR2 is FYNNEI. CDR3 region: CASSDWTGLNNSPLHF. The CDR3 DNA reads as TGTGCCAGCAGTGACTGGACAGGGTTGAATAATTCACCCCTCCACTTT.

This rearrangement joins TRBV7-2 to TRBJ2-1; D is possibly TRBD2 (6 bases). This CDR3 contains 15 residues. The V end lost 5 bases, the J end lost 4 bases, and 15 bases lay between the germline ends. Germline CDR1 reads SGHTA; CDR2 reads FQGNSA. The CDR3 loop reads CASSQPGGKYNEQFF. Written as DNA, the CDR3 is TGTGCCAGCAGCCAACCCGGGGGTAAATACAATGAGCAGTTCTTC.

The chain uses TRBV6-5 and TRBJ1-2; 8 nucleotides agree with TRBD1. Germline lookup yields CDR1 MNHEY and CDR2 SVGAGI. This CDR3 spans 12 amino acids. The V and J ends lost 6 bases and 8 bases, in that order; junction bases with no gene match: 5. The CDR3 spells CASRSGGRGYTF. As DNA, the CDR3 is TGTGCCAGCAGATCAGGGGGCCGCGGCTACACCTTC.